The 9 T cell receptor beta chains below were found in one sample sequenced in a study of T-cell reconstitution after alpha-beta-depleted transplantation in children. Unique molecular identifiers were incorporated during preparation of the TCRbeta library. Each CDR3 protein gets one entry after TCRdb re-called the PCR reads with MiXCR. The sample comprises about half a million distinct CDR3 sequences, around an eighth of which are singletons, and 4.5% to 6% rests with the top ten. Sequenced material: PBMCs from the stem cell graft donor, taken from the stem cell graft. The receptors here all came from a human donor who donated a stem cell graft to a child with combined immunodeficiency.

There are many counts of this clonotype. Sequence at one end of the junction differs from germline and may be a read error. J is TRBJ2-7 and V is TRBV12-3 or TRBV12-4, with D tentatively TRBD2 (6 bases). The CDR3 extends over 14 amino acids. DNA for the CDR3: TGTGCCAGCAGGGGGACTGATAGCTCCCACGAGCAGTACTTC. Its protein is CASRGTDSSHEQYF.

The rearrangement joins TRBV12-3 or TRBV12-4 to TRBJ2-3; 13 nucleotides agree with TRBD2. V shed 5 bases and J 5 bases; nucleotides not matched to a gene: 10. The CDR3 extends over 17 amino acids. The CDR3 here is CASSPTGTSGVEDTQYF. The CDR3 bases are TGTGCCAGCAGTCCAACCGGGACTAGCGGGGTGGAAGATACGCAGTATTTT.

In this sample, this clonotype turned up many times. The chain couples TRBV27 to TRBJ2-1, with D hard to call. The CDR3 is 16 residues long. Trimming shortened V by 2 bases and J by 4 bases, and 15 bases separated the two germline ends. Per the germline V gene, CDR1 is MNHEY and CDR2 is SMNVEV (reference sequence). CDR3 coding DNA: TGTGCCAGCAGTTTAGGGATCAGTCCGATTTACAATGAGCAGTTCTTC. Translation gives CASSLGISPIYNEQFF.

This clonotype came up many times. The chain employs TRBV10-3 and TRBJ2-1; D is uncertain. Germline V gives CDR1 ENHRY, CDR2 SYGVKD. The CDR3 runs 15 residues. The V end was cut by 4 bases, the J end by 0 bases, with 10 bases between. CDR3 nucleotides: TGTGCCATCAGTGGACTGGAAAGCTCCTACAATGAGCAGTTCTTC. Translating it yields CAISGLESSYNEQFF.

The rearrangement joins TRBV20-1 to TRBJ1-1; 9 bases align to TRBD1. The CDR3 covers 13 residues. With 3 bases clipped from V and 3 bases from J, the junction kept 2 bases outside the gene matches. Germline V gene sequence: CDR1 DFQATT, CDR2 SNEGSKA (reference sequence). CDR3 protein: CSARTGGDTEAFF. For the CDR3, the DNA is TGCAGTGCTAGGACAGGGGGGGACACTGAAGCTTTCTTT.

This clonotype was counted a few times. This chain links TRBV7-3 with TRBJ2-5; 14 bases align to TRBD2. The CDR3 has 18 residues. V gave up 0 bases and J gave up 4 bases; unmatched junction bases: 7. CDR1 and CDR2 (germline): SGHTA, FQGTGA. The CDR3, as DNA: TGTGCCAGCAGCTTAACTCGACTAGCGGGAGGGCTTGGAGAGACCCAGTACTTC. Its protein is CASSLTRLAGGLGETQYF.

This clonotype has only a few counts. The chain combines TRBV5-5 with TRBJ2-3; D is unclear. There are 15 residues in the CDR3. Trimming cost V 0 bases and J 3 bases, with 11 bases left between them. In germline, CDR1 is SGHKS, CDR2 YYEKEE (reference sequence). Here the CDR3 DNA reads TGTGCCAGCAGCTTGGGGTGGGGTGGTACAGATACGCAGTATTTT. Its protein is CASSLGWGGTDTQYF. Variable domain in full (rest from reference TRBV5-5 and TRBJ2-3): DAGVTQSPTHLIKTRGQQVTLRCSPISGHKSVSWYQQVLGQGPQFIFQYYEKEERGRGNFPDRFSARQFPNYSSELNVNALLLGDSALYLCASSLGWGGTDTQYFGPGTRLTVL.

This clonotype came up a few times. This chain connects TRBV12-3 or TRBV12-4 to TRBJ2-7; D gene unclear. The V and J ends lost 2 bases and 3 bases respectively, with 14 bases between them. The CDR3 consists of 15 residues. The CDR3 nucleotides are TGTGCCAGCAGTTTAATGGATTTCACCGGCTACGAGCAGTACTTC. This codes for CASSLMDFTGYEQYF.

This clonotype was seen ten or more times. The chain carries TRBV12-3 or TRBV12-4 and TRBJ2-1; TRBD2 matches 15 bases. V trimming: 6 bases; J trimming: 7 bases; junction bases outside the gene matches: 4. This CDR3 spans 15 amino acids. CDR3 DNA sequence: TGTGCCAGCAGGGCCGGGACTAGCGGGAGGAATGAGCAGTTCTTC. Residues: CASRAGTSGRNEQFF.